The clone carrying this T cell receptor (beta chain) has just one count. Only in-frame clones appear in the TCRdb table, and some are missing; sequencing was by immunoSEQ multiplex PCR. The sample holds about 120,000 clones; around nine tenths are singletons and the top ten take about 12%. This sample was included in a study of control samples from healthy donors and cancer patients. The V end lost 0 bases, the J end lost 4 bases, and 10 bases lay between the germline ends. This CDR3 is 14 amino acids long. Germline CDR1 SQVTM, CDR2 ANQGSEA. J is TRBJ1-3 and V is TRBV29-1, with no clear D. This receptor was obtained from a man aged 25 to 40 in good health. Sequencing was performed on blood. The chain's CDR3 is CSVEDDWEGNTIYF. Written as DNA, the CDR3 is TGCAGCGTTGAAGATGACTGGGAGGGAAACACCATATATTTT.